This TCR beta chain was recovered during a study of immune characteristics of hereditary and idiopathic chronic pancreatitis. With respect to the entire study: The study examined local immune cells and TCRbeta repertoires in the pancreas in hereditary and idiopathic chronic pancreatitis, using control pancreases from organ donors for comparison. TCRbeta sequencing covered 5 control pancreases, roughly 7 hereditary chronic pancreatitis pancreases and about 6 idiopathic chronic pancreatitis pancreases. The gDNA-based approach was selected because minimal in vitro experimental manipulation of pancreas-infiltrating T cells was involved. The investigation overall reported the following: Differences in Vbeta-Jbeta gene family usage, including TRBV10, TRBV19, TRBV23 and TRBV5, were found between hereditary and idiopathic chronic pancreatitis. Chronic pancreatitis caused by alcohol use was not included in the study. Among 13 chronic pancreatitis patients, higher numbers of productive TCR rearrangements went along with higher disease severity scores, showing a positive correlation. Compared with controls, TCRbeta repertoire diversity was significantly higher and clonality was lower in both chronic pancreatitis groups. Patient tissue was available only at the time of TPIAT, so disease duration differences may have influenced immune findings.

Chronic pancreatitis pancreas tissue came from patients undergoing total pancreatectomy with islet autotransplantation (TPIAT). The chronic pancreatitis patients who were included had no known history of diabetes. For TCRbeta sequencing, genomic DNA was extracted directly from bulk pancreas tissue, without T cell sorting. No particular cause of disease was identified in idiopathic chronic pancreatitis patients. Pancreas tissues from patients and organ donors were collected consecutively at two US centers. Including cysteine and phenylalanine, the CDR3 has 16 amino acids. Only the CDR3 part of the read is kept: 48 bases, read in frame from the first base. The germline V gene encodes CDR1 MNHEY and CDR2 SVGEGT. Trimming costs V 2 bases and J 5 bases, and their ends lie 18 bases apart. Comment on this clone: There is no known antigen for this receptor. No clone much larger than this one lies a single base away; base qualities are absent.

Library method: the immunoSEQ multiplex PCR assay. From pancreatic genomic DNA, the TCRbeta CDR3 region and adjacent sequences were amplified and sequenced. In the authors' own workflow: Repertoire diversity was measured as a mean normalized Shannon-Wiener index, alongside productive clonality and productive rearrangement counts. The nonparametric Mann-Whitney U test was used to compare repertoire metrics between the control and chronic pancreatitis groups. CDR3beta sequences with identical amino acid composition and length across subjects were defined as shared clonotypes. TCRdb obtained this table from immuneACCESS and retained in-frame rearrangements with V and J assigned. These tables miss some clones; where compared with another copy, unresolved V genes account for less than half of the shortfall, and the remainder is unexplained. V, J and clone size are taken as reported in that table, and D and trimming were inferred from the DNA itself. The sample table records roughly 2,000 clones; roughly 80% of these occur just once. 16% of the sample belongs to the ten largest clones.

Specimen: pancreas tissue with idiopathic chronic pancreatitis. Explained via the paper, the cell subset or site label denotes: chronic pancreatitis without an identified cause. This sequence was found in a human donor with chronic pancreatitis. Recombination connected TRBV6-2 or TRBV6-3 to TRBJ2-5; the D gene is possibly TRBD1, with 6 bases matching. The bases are TGTGCCAGCAGTTACGACAAGGCAGGGGATAGGGAGACCCAGTACTTC. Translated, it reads CASSYDKAGDRETQYF.